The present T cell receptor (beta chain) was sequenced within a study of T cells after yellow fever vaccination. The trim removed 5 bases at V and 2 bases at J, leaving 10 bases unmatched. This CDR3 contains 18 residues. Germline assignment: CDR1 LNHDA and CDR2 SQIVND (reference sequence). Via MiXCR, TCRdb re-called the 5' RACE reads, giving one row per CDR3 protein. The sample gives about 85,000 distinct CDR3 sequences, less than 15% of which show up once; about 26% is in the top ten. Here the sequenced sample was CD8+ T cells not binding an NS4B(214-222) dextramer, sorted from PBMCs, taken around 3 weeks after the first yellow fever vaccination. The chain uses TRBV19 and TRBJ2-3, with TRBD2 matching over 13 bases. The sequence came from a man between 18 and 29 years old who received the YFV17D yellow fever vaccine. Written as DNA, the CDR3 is TGTGCCAGTAGTGATCTTGAGACTAGCGGGGGGAACACAGATACGCAGTATTTT. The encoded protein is CASSDLETSGGNTDTQYF. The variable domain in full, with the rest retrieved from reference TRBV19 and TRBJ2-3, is DGGITQSPKYLFRKEGQNVTLSCEQNLNHDAMYWYRQDPGQGLRLIYYSQIVNDFQKGDIAEGYSVSREKKESFPLTVTSAQKNPTAFYLCASSDLETSGGNTDTQYFGPGTRLTVL.